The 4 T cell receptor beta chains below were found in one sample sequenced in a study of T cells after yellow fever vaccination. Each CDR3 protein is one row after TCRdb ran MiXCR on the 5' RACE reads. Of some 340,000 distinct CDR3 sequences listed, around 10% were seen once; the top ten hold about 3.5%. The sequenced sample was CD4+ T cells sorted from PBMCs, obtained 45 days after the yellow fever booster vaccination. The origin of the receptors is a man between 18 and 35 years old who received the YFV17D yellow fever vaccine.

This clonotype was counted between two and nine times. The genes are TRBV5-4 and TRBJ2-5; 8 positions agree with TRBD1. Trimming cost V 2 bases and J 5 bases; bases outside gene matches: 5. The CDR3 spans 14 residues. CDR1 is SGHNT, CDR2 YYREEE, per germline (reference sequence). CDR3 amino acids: CASSLPQGAETQYF. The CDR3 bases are TGTGCCAGCAGCTTACCGCAGGGGGCTGAGACCCAGTACTTC. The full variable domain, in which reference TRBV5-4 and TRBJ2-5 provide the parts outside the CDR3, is ETGVTQSPTHLIKTRGQQVTLRCSSQSGHNTVSWYQQALGQGPQFIFQYYREEENGRGNFPPRFSGLQFPNYSSELNVNALELDDSALYLCASSLPQGAETQYFGPGTRLLVL.

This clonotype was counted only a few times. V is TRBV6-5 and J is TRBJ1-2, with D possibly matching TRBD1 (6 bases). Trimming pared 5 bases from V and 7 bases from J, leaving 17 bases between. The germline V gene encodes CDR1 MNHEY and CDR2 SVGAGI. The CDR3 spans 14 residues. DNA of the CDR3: TGTGCCAGCAGTCCCAGACCTCGGGGGGCTGGCTACACCTTC. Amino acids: CASSPRPRGAGYTF.

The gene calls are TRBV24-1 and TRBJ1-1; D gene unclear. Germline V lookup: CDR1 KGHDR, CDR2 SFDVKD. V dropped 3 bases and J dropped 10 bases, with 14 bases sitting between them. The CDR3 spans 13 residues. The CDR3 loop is CATSDITEAGAFF. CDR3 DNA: TGTGCCACCAGTGATATTACAGAGGCAGGAGCTTTCTTT.

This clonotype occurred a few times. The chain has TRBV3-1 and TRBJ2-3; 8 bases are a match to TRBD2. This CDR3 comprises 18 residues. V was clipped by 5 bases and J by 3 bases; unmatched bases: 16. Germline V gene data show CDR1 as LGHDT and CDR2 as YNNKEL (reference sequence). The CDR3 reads CASSSLPGSSGVTDTQYF. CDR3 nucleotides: TGTGCCAGCAGCTCCCTGCCGGGAAGTAGCGGGGTAACAGATACGCAGTATTTT.